The 24 T cell receptor beta chains given below trace back to one sample, sequenced in a study of cytomegalovirus exposure and HLA in healthy donors. PCR was performed using 60 Vbeta and 13 Jbeta primers. TCRdb's table, derived via immunoSEQ multiplex PCR, lists solely in-frame clones and lacks some. The sample has about 83,000 clones, roughly 80% seen once. Sequencing input: PBMCs. These receptor sequences come from a woman aged 25 to 39 in good health and CMV-seronegative.

The rearrangement uses TRBV28 and TRBJ2-7; TRBD2 matches 7 bases. Germline-derived CDR1 and CDR2 are MDHEN and SYDVKM. J was trimmed by 1 base and V by 5 bases; bases with no gene match: 5. The CDR3 covers 14 residues. CDR3 region: CASSLTSVSYEQYF. In DNA form, the CDR3 reads TGTGCCAGCAGTCTTACTAGCGTTTCCTACGAGCAGTACTTC. Drawing the rest from reference TRBV28 and TRBJ2-7, the complete variable domain is DVKVTQSSRYLVKRTGEKVFLECVQDMDHENMFWYRQDPGLGLRLIYFSYDVKMKEKGDIPEGYSVSREKKERFSLILESASTNQTSMYLCASSLTSVSYEQYFGPGTRLTVT.

The V call is TRBV9, the J call TRBJ2-2, with TRBD2 matching 9 bases. V shed 4 bases and J 0 bases; nucleotides not matched to a gene: 4. This CDR3 has 16 residues. Germline V CDR1 and CDR2: SGDLS, YYNGEE. The CDR3 here is CASSLRLAANTGELFF. The CDR3 region has the DNA TGTGCCAGCAGCTTGAGACTAGCGGCGAACACCGGGGAGCTGTTTTTT.

J is TRBJ1-1 and V is TRBV6-6; possible D gene TRBD1, 5 bases. Germline V lookup: CDR1 MNHNY, CDR2 SVGAGI (reference sequence). The CDR3 consists of 12 residues. V lost 6 bases, J lost 2 bases, and 7 bases lay in between. The CDR3 DNA reads as TGTGCCAGCAGGCAGGGCAACACTGAAGCTTTCTTT. It yields the protein CASRQGNTEAFF.

The chain links TRBV28 to TRBJ2-5; D gene ambiguous. The CDR3 spans 12 residues. Looked up from germline, CDR1 is MDHEN and CDR2 is SYDVKM. V was shortened by 7 bases and J by 2 bases, with 8 bases between the two germline ends. CDR3 nucleotides: TGTGCCAGCACCTCGCGACAAGAGACCCAGTACTTC. It specifies CASTSRQETQYF.

The chain uses TRBV5-1 and TRBJ2-1; 10 bases map to TRBD2. V dropped 6 bases and J dropped 5; count of bases not matched to a gene: 17. The CDR3 extends over 18 amino acids. In germline, CDR1 is SGHRS, CDR2 YFSETQ. CDR3 protein: CASNTRRKREGPDNEQFF. The CDR3 region has the DNA TGCGCCAGCAACACGCGGCGGAAGCGGGAGGGCCCGGACAATGAGCAGTTCTTC. Using reference TRBV5-1 and TRBJ2-1 for the parts outside the CDR3, the full variable domain is KAGVTQTPRYLIKTRGQQVTLSCSPISGHRSVSWYQQTPGQGLQFLFEYFSETQRNKGNFPGRFSGRQFSNSRSEMNVSTLELGDSALYLCASNTRRKREGPDNEQFFGPGTRLTVL.

Of note for this clone: Other DNA sequences in the sample encode the same CDR3. The chain recombines TRBV6-5 with TRBJ2-4, with 8 positions matching TRBD1. The germline gives CDR1 MNHEY, CDR2 SVGAGI. The length of the CDR3 is 15 residues. V trimming: 0 bases; J trimming: 5 bases; junction bases outside the gene matches: 3. The CDR3 bases are TGTGCCAGCAGTTACTCGGGACAGGCCGAAAACATTCAGTACTTC. It yields the protein CASSYSGQAENIQYF.

The chain recombines TRBV6-5 with TRBJ2-7; TRBD2 is a possible D gene (6 bases). CDR3 length: 15 residues. The germline CDR1 and CDR2 sequences are MNHEY and SVGAGI. Trimming removed 2 bases from V and 4 bases from J, with 15 bases in between. CDR3 sequence reads: CASSYRRGPLYEQYF. DNA of the CDR3: TGTGCCAGCAGTTACAGGAGGGGCCCCCTTTACGAGCAGTACTTC.

The V call is TRBV7-9, the J call TRBJ2-1; possible D gene TRBD1, 7 bases. The V end was cut by 6 bases, the J end by 7 bases, with 16 bases between. Germline V CDR1 and CDR2: SEHNR, FQNEAQ (reference sequence). CDR3 size: 14 residues. The CDR3 nucleotides read TGTGCCAGCAGGAGGGGGGACAGAGGGAATGAGCAGTTCTTC. It translates to CASRRGDRGNEQFF.

V and J are TRBV28 and TRBJ2-7; TRBD1 matches at 8 bases. The CDR3 is 14 residues long. Trimming cost V 5 bases and J 2 bases; bases outside gene matches: 5. Germline assignment: CDR1 MDHEN and CDR2 SYDVKM. CDR3 nucleotides: TGTGCCAGCAGTAGTGACAGGGGACCCTACGAGCAGTACTTC. Translation: CASSSDRGPYEQYF. Based on the CDR3 plus reference TRBV28 and TRBJ2-7, the full variable domain is DVKVTQSSRYLVKRTGEKVFLECVQDMDHENMFWYRQDPGLGLRLIYFSYDVKMKEKGDIPEGYSVSREKKERFSLILESASTNQTSMYLCASSSDRGPYEQYFGPGTRLTVT.

CDR3 amino acids: CAWDRGHQETQYF. The CDR3, as DNA: TGTGCCTGGGACAGGGGGCATCAAGAGACCCAGTACTTC. This chain uses TRBV30 with TRBJ2-5; TRBD1 matches 10 bases. With 5 bases clipped from V and 2 bases from J, the junction kept 2 bases outside the gene matches. The CDR3 length is 13 residues. Germline V gene data show CDR1 as GTSNPN and CDR2 as SVGIG (reference sequence).

This chain's CDR3 is CASSPYPRDRQNYGYTF. The CDR3 nucleotides read TGTGCCAGTAGTCCCTACCCCCGGGACAGGCAAAACTATGGCTACACCTTC. V gene TRBV19 combines with J gene TRBJ1-2; TRBD1 aligns across 8 bases. Germline V gene data show CDR1 as LNHDA and CDR2 as SQIVND (reference sequence). Trimming removed 5 bases from V and 2 bases from J; junction bases left unmatched: 13. The CDR3 is 17 amino acids.

With regard to this clone: The junction departs from the called germline gene at one end, perhaps through a read error. This rearrangement joins TRBV6-5 to TRBJ2-2, with 8 bases lining up with TRBD1. The length of the CDR3 is 15 residues. CDR1 MNHEY and CDR2 SVGAGI come from the germline V gene. CDR3 loop: CASSRQGINTGELLF. CDR3 nucleotide sequence: TGTGCCAGCAGCAGACAGGGGATAAACACCGGGGAGCTGCTTTTT.

The chain employs TRBV5-6 and TRBJ2-3; no firm D call. The V gene's germline CDR1 is SGHDT and CDR2 YYEEEE. The CDR3 is made up of 11 amino acids. Between the trimmed V and J ends, which lost 4 bases and 4 bases, there was a span of 4 bases. CDR3 sequence (DNA): TGTGCCAGCAGCCTTTCAGATACGCAGTATTTT. As protein: CASSLSDTQYF.

The CDR3 DNA follows: TGTGCCAGCAGCAAAGCTCTCAGGGAAGAAGGAAAACTGTTTTTT. The encoded protein is CASSKALREEGKLFF. The chain combines TRBV7-9 with TRBJ1-4, with a tentative D call TRBD1 (5 bases). Between the trimmed V and J ends, which lost 5 bases and 10 bases, there was a span of 20 bases. The germline V gene encodes CDR1 SEHNR and CDR2 FQNEAQ (reference sequence). CDR3 size: 15 residues.

The genes are TRBV5-3 and TRBJ2-1; TRBD2 aligns across 8 bases. TRBV5-3 is marked as an open reading frame, function uncertain. The V and J ends lost 5 bases and 4 bases, in that order; junction bases with no gene match: 14. The CDR3 runs 17 residues. The CDR3 DNA sequence: TGTGCCAGAAGATTAGATGGAGCGGGAGTGGATTACAATGAGCAGTTCTTC. As protein: CARRLDGAGVDYNEQFF.

This clone came up a few times. This chain's CDR3 is CASSYRRGSPAPTQYF. The CDR3 DNA is TGTGCCAGCAGTTACCGAAGGGGCTCCCCGGCTCCTACGCAGTATTTT. The rearrangement uses TRBV6-6 and TRBJ2-3, with D perhaps TRBD1 (5 bases). CDR3 length: 16 amino acids. The V gene's germline CDR1 is MNHNY and CDR2 SVGAGI (reference sequence). V was shortened by 2 bases and J by 8 bases, with 20 bases between the two germline ends.

V and J are TRBV6-6 and TRBJ2-7; 10 bases map to TRBD1. Germline-derived CDR1 and CDR2 are MNHNY and SVGAGI (reference sequence). CDR3 length: 15 amino acids. J was trimmed by 5 bases and V by 2 bases; bases with no gene match: 6. The CDR3 loop reads CASSYLGTGEDEQYF. Here the CDR3 DNA reads TGTGCCAGCAGTTACCTAGGGACAGGGGAGGACGAGCAGTACTTC.

J is TRBJ2-2 and V is TRBV30, with TRBD1 matching 9 bases. Germline CDR1 is GTSNPN and CDR2 is SVGIG (reference sequence). The CDR3 loop spans 14 amino acids. V was clipped by 5 bases and J by 6 bases; unmatched bases: 7. The CDR3: CAWGGTGRAGELFF. CDR3 sequence (DNA): TGTGCCTGGGGAGGGACAGGGAGGGCCGGGGAGCTGTTTTTT.

This chain uses TRBV30 with TRBJ2-7; 12 bases are a match to TRBD2. Unmatched junction bases numbered 6, after V lost 0 bases and J lost 0 bases. The length of the CDR3 is 17 residues. Per germline, CDR1 GTSNPN and CDR2 SVGIG (reference sequence). This CDR3 reads CAWSVYGLAGTSYEQYF. CDR3 sequence (DNA): TGTGCCTGGAGTGTCTACGGACTAGCGGGGACCTCCTACGAGCAGTACTTC.

This clone was observed a few times. This rearrangement joins TRBV6-5 to TRBJ2-7, with D maybe TRBD1 (6 bases). V lost 6 bases and J lost 8, with 20 bases in between. The CDR3 has 14 residues. Germline loops: CDR1 MNHEY, CDR2 SVGAGI. The CDR3 reads CASRYTGTGFQQYF. The CDR3 coding sequence is TGTGCCAGCAGATACACAGGGACCGGCTTTCAGCAGTACTTC.

The chain joins TRBV21-1 to TRBJ1-2; TRBD1 reflects the table's D call only, with no check against the DNA. TRBV21-1 is a listed pseudogene. The CDR3 has 14 amino acids. CDR3 sequence reads: CAGSKIKGRYGYTF. The DNA of the CDR3 is TGTGCCGGCAGCAAGATCAAGGGGCGTTATGGCTACACCTTC.

The chain couples TRBV6-5 to TRBJ1-1; unclear D gene. Trimming cost V 5 bases and J 0 bases, with 10 bases left between them. From germline, CDR1 is MNHEY and CDR2 SVGAGI. CDR3 size: 14 residues. The CDR3 DNA is TGTGCCAGCAGTCGGAGGAGGTTGAACACTGAAGCTTTCTTT. Protein sequence: CASSRRRLNTEAFF.

V usage is TRBV18 and J usage is TRBJ1-2, with TRBD1 matching over 10 bases. The J segment lost 8 bases and the V segment lost 6 bases, leaving 6 bases of the junction unmatched. Per germline, CDR1 KGHSH and CDR2 LQKENI. This CDR3 spans 13 amino acids. As DNA, the CDR3 is TGTGCCAGCTCCCCAGACAGGGGGCAAGGCTACACCTTC. Its protein is CASSPDRGQGYTF.

V usage is TRBV27 and J usage is TRBJ2-1; 12 bases align to TRBD2. V shed 0 bases and J 7 bases; nucleotides not matched to a gene: 4. The V gene's germline CDR1 is MNHEY and CDR2 SMNVEV (reference sequence). The CDR3 is 16 residues long. CDR3 protein: CASSLSLAGGWNEQFF. The CDR3 DNA is TGTGCCAGCAGTTTATCTCTAGCGGGAGGGTGGAATGAGCAGTTCTTC.